This paragraph covers one T cell receptor beta chain sequence. Its antigen is currently unknown. Within the sample, other DNA sequences also encode this same CDR3. Measured with immunoSEQ multiplex PCR; TCRdb has only the in-frame clones, and not every one. The sample includes roughly 19,000 clones, roughly 86% of them seen just once. The data are from a study of somatic mutations in cytotoxic T cells in rheumatoid arthritis. General study findings and limits: The study found no significant difference in CD8+ T-cell clonality between rheumatoid arthritis patients and age-matched healthy controls. About an eighth of the roughly 65 patients had a largest CD8+ clone above 20% of CD8+ cells.

Germline CDR1 reads SGDLS; CDR2 reads YYNGEE. The CDR3 sequence is 12 residues long. Deletions cut 3 bases from V and 4 bases from J, with 7 bases between. The healthy control blood donors were 45% to 55% female, with median age approximately 61 years (range roughly 20-70). This sequence was found in a woman between 50 and 59 years old in good health. Sequencing input: CD8+ T cells sorted from blood. The rearrangement uses TRBV9 and TRBJ1-1; D possibly corresponds to TRBD1 (5 bases). In DNA form, the CDR3 reads TGTGCCAGCAGCGCCGGGGGCACTGAAGCTTTCTTT. It translates to CASSAGGTEAFF.